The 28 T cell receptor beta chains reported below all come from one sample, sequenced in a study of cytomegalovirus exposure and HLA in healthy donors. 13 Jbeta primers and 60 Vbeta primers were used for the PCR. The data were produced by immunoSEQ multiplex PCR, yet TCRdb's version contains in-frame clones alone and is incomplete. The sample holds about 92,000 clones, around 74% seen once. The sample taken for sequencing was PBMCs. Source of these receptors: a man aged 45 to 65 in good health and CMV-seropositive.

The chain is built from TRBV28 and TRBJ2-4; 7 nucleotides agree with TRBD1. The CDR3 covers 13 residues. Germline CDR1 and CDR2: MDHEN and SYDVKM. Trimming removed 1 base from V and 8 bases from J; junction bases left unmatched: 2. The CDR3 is CASSLSGGDIQYF. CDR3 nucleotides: TGTGCCAGCAGTTTATCAGGGGGAGACATTCAGTACTTC.

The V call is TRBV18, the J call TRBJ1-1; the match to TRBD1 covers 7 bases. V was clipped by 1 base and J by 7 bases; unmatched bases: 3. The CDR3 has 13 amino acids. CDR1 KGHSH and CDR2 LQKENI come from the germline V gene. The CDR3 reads CASSPRQGNEAFF. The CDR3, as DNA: TGTGCCAGCTCACCACGACAGGGTAATGAAGCTTTCTTT.

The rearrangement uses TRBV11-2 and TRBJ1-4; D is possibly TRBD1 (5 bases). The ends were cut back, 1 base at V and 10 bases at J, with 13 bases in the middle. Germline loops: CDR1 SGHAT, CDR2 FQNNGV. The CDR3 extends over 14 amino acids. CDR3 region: CASSLGVGLGKLFF. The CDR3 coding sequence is TGTGCCAGCAGCTTAGGTGTGGGGCTCGGAAAACTGTTTTTT.

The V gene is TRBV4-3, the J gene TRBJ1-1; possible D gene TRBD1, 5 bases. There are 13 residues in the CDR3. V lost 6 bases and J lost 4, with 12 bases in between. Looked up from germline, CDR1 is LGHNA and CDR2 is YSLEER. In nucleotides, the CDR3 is TGCGCCAGCAGATCAGGGTTCGTCACTGAAGCTTTCTTT. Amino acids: CASRSGFVTEAFF.

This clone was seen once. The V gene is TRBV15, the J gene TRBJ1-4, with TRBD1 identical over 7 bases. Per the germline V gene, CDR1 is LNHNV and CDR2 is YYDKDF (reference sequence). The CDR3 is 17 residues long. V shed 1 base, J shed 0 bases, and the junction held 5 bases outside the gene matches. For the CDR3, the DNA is TGTGCCACCAGCAGAGCGAGGGGGACAGCAACTAATGAAAAACTGTTTTTT. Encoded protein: CATSRARGTATNEKLFF.

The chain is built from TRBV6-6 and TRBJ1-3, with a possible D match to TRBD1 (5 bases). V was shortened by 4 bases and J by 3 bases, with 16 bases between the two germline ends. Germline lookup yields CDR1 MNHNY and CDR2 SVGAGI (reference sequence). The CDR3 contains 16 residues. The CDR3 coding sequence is TGTGCCAGCAGTTCCCTGGGGGGGGTGAGTGGAAACACCATATATTTT. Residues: CASSSLGGVSGNTIYF.

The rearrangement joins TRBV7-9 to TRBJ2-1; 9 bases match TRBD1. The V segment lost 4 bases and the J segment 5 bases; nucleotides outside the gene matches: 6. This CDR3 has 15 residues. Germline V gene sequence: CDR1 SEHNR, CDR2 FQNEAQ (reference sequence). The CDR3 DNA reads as TGTGCCAGCAGCTCCCTGGGACAGGGCGACAATGAGCAGTTCTTC. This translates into CASSSLGQGDNEQFF.

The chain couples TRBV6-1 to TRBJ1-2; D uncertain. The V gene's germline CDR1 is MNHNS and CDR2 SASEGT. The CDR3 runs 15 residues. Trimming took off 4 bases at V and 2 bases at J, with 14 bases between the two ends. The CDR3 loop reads CASSVEGLRNYGYTF. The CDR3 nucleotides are TGTGCCAGCAGTGTAGAGGGCCTAAGGAACTATGGCTACACCTTC.

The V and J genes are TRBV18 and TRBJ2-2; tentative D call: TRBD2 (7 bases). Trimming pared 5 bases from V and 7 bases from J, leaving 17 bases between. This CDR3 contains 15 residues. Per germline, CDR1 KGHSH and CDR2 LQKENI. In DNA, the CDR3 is TGTGCCAGCTCAGAAGCTCGGGGGGCAGTCGGGGAGCTGTTTTTT. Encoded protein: CASSEARGAVGELFF.

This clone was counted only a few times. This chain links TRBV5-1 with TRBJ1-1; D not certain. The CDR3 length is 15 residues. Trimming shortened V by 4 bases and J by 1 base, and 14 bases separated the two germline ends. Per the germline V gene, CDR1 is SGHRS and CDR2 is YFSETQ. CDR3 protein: CASSARGAENTEAFF. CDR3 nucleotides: TGCGCCAGCAGCGCCCGGGGAGCGGAGAACACTGAAGCTTTCTTT. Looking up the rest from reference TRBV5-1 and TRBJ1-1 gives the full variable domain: KAGVTQTPRYLIKTRGQQVTLSCSPISGHRSVSWYQQTPGQGLQFLFEYFSETQRNKGNFPGRFSGRQFSNSRSEMNVSTLELGDSALYLCASSARGAENTEAFFGQGTRLTVV.

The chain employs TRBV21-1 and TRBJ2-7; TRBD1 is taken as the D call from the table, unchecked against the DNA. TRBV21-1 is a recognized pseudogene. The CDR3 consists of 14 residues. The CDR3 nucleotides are TGTGCCAGCAGTTTTGACAGGGGGACGGACGAGCAGTACTTC. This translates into CASSFDRGTDEQYF.

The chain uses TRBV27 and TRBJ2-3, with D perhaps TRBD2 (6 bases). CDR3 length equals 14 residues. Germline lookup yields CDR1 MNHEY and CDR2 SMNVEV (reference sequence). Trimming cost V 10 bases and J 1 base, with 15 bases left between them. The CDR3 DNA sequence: TGTGCCACCTGGACTATCCTTCGCACAGATACGCAGTATTTT. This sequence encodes CATWTILRTDTQYF.

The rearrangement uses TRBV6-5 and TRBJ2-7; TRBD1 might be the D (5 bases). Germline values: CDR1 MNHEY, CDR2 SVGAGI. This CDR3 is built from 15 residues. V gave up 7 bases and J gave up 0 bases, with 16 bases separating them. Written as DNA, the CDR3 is TGTGCCAGCACCTCGTCACAGGCAGCCTCCTACGAGCAGTACTTC. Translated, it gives CASTSSQAASYEQYF.

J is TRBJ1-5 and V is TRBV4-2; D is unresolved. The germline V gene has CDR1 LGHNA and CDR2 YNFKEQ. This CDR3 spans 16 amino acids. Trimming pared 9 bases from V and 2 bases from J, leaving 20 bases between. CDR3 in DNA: TGTGCCAGGCCGACTACACCCCAATGCGGCAATCAGCCCCAGCATTTT. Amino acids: CARPTTPQCGNQPQHF.

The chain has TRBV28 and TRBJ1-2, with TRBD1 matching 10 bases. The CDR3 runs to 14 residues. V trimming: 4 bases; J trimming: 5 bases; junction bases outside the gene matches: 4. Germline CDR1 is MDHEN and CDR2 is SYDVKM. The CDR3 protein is CASSSGTGDYGYTF. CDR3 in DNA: TGTGCCAGCAGTTCCGGGACAGGGGATTATGGCTACACCTTC.

The CDR3 sequence: CASSQDPPGEKTQYF. The CDR3 DNA sequence: TGCGCCAGCAGCCAAGATCCTCCAGGGGAGAAGACCCAGTACTTC. The J gene is TRBJ2-5, the V gene TRBV4-1; weak D call: TRBD1 (6 bases). Germline lookup yields CDR1 MGHRA and CDR2 YSYEKL. V was pared by 0 bases and J by 6 bases, with 14 bases between. There are 15 residues in the CDR3.

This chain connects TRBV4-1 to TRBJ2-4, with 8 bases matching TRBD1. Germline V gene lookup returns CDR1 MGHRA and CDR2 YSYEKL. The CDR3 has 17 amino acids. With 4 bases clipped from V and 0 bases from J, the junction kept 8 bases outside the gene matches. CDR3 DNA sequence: TGCGCCAGCAGCCGCGGACAGGGACTGCTAGCCAAAAACATTCAGTACTTC. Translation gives CASSRGQGLLAKNIQYF.

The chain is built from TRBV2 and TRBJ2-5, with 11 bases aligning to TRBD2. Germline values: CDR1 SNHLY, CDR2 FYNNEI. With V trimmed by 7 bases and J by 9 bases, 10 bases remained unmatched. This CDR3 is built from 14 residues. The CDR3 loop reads CASTKGLAAGAQYF. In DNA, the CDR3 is TGTGCCAGCACCAAGGGACTAGCGGCTGGGGCCCAGTACTTC.

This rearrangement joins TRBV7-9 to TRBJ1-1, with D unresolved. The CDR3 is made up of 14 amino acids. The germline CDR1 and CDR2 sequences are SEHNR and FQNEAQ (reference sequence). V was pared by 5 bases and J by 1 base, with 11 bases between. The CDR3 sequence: CASSRDLSNTEAFF. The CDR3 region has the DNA TGTGCCAGCAGCCGGGATCTCTCGAACACTGAAGCTTTCTTT.

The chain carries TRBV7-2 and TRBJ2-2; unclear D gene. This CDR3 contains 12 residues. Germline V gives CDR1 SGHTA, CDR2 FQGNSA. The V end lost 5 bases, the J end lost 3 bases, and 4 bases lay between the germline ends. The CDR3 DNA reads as TGTGCCAGCAGCCCCTACACCGGGGAGCTGTTTTTT. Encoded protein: CASSPYTGELFF.

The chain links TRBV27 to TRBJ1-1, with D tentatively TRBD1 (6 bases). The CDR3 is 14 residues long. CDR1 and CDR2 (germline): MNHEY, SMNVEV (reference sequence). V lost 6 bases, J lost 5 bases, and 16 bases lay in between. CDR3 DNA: TGTGCCAGCAGCCGCCGGGGGGGGCGGACTGAAGCTTTCTTT. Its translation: CASSRRGGRTEAFF.

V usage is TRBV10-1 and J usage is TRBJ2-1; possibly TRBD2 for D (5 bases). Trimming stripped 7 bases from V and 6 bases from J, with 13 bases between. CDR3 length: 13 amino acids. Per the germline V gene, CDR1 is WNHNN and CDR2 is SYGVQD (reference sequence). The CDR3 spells CASTFGGLNEQFF. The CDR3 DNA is TGCGCCAGCACGTTTGGCGGGCTCAATGAGCAGTTCTTC.

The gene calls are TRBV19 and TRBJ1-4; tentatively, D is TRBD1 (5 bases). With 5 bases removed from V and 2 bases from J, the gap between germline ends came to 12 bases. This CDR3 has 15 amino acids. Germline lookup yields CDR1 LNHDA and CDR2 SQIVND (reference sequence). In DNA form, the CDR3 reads TGTGCCAGTAGTCCTACAGGTGTCACTAATGAAAAACTGTTTTTT. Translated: CASSPTGVTNEKLFF.

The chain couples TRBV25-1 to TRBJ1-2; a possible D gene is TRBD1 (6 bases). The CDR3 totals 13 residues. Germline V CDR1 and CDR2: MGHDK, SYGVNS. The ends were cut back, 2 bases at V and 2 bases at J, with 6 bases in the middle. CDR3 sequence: CASSEQGNYGYTF. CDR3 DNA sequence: TGTGCCAGCAGTGAACAGGGGAACTATGGCTACACCTTC.

The CDR3 loop reads CASSLDSRETQYF. The CDR3 DNA reads as TGTGCCAGCAGCTTAGATTCCCGGGAGACCCAGTACTTC. The J gene is TRBJ2-5, the V gene TRBV11-3, with D hard to call. The germline V gene encodes CDR1 SGHNT and CDR2 YENEEA. The CDR3 has 13 residues. The germline V and J ends were trimmed by 0 bases and 5 bases, with 7 bases remaining between them.

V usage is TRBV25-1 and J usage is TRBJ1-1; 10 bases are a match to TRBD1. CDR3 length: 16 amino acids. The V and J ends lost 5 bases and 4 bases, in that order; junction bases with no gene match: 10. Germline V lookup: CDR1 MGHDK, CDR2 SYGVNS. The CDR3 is CASSTRDRGWATEAFF. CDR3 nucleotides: TGTGCCAGCAGTACCCGGGACAGGGGATGGGCCACTGAAGCTTTCTTT.

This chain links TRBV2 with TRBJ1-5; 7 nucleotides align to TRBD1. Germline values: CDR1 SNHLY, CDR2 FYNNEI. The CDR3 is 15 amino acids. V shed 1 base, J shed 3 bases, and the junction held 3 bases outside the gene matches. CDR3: CASSEDGQANQPQHF. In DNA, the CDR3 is TGTGCCAGCAGTGAAGATGGACAGGCCAATCAGCCCCAGCATTTT.

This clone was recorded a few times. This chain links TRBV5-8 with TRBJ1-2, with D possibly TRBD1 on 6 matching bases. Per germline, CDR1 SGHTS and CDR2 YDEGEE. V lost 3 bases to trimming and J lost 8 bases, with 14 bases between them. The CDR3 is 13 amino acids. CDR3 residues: CASSSTGLRGYTF. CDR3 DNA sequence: TGTGCCAGCAGCTCAACAGGGTTGAGAGGCTACACCTTC. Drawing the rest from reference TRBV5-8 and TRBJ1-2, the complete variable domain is EAGVTQSPTHLIKTRGQQATLRCSPISGHTSVYWYQQALGLGLQFLLWYDEGEERNRGNFPPRFSGRQFPNYSSELNVNALELEDSALYLCASSSTGLRGYTFGSGTRLTVV.